This T cell receptor (beta chain) was sequenced in a study of T cell changes during pregnancy in multiple sclerosis. Per the germline V gene, CDR1 is MNHEY and CDR2 is SMNVEV (reference sequence). This CDR3 has 18 amino acids. J was trimmed by 7 bases and V by 0 bases; bases with no gene match: 14. Sequencing used immunoSEQ multiplex PCR; TCRdb keeps in-frame clones, though not all of them. Among 30,000 to 40,000 clones listed, about 92% were seen once. Specimen: CD4+ T cells from peripheral blood mononuclear cells, collected in the third trimester of pregnancy. The chain joins TRBV27 to TRBJ1-4; 7 positions match TRBD1. The receptor comes from a female donor with multiple sclerosis, enrolled in a pregnancy study. In nucleotides, the CDR3 is TGTGCCAGCAGTTTATCGACGCGCCCAGGGGGTAGTGGTGAAAAACTGTTTTTT. It yields the protein CASSLSTRPGGSGEKLFF.